This T cell receptor beta chain was profiled in a study of blood T cell repertoires in COVID-19. Looking at the study overall: Both acute and convalescent COVID-19 samples were obtained from the United States, Italy and Spain. T cells, B-cell-depleted T cells, or PBMCs provided the cDNA or gDNA that served as material.

A Seattle source enrolled patients during active infection and followed them longitudinally. From germline, CDR1 is SNHLY and CDR2 FYNNEI. The length of the CDR3 is 10 residues. The V end lost 7 bases, the J end lost 9 bases, and 7 bases lay between the germline ends. Per the original methods: Amplification with reference gene primers provided the estimates of nucleated cell counts. Profiled with immunoSEQ multiplex PCR; TCRdb holds only in-frame clones, not every one. V and J calls and clone size are those listed in that table; D and trimming were worked out from the DNA. The table has fewer than 50,000 clones, roughly 85% seen once.

This receptor was identified in a man in his 60s with COVID-19, enrolled during active disease. The sequenced sample was peripheral blood. The chain joins TRBV2 to TRBJ2-1; no definite D call. The CDR3 bases are TGTGCCAGCATGGAGATTGAGCAGTTCTTC. It yields the protein CASMEIEQFF.